One T cell receptor (beta chain) is described in this entry. The data were taken from a study of blood T cell repertoires in COVID-19. The wider study: Italy, Spain and the United States were the sources of the convalescent and acute COVID-19 samples. The analysed material was cDNA or gDNA that came from T cells, B-cell-depleted T cells, or PBMCs.

Original processing methods: Reference gene primer amplification yielded estimated nucleated cell counts. Method: immunoSEQ multiplex PCR; TCRdb's copy keeps in-frame clones and lacks some. Clone size and V and J calls were adopted from that table, with D and trimming inferred from the DNA. The table shows around 140,000 clones, with about 87% occurring only once. CDR1 and CDR2 (germline): LNHDA, SQIVND (reference sequence). Trimming took 5 bases from V and 4 from J, leaving 11 bases between them. This CDR3 spans 13 amino acids. The material sequenced was peripheral blood. The chain is built from TRBV19 and TRBJ1-1; the D is unclear. The receptor was isolated from a man between 45 and 60 years old with active COVID-19. The CDR3 DNA reads as TGTGCCAGTAGTCGAGGGCTCGGCACTGAAGCTTTCTTT. Encoded protein: CASSRGLGTEAFF.